Listed below are T cell receptor beta chains from one sample, sequenced in a study of somatic mutations in cytotoxic T cells in rheumatoid arthritis. Produced via immunoSEQ multiplex PCR; TCRdb's table is partial and in-frame only. Altogether about 16,000 clones are present, about four fifths being singletons, with the ten largest covering roughly a fifth. Sequencing was carried out using CD8+ T cells sorted from blood. The receptors here all came from an adult with rheumatoid arthritis. CDR3s include the opening cysteine and the closing phenylalanine or tryptophan. D genes are given only for firm matches. Expanded clones are given a class, and other clones once, few, many or no size at all.

j_call	v_call	clone_size	d_call	cdr3_aa	cdr3_nt
TRBJ2-7	TRBV7-2	.	.	CASSLEGSHYEQYF	TGTGCCAGCAGCTTAGAGGGCTCCCACTACGAGCAGTACTTC
TRBJ1-5	TRBV7-2	.	.	CASSSTGYSNQPQHF	TGTGCCAGCAGCTCGACAGGATATAGCAATCAGCCCCAGCATTTT
TRBJ2-2	TRBV27	.	.	CASSLSVHQNTGELFF	TGTGCCAGCAGTTTATCGGTCCATCAGAACACCGGGGAGCTGTTTTTT
TRBJ1-5	TRBV4-1	.	.	CASSPGLTLGHQPQHF	TGCGCCAGCAGCCCGGGACTCACCCTCGGGCATCAGCCCCAGCATTTT
TRBJ2-2	TRBV18	.	.	CASSPGRTNTGELFF	TGTGCCAGCTCACCAGGACGGACGAACACCGGGGAGCTGTTTTTT
TRBJ1-2	TRBV4-3	.	TRBD1	CASSPPGGDGYTF	TGCGCCAGCAGCCCACCAGGGGGGGATGGCTACACCTTC
TRBJ2-7	TRBV7-3	.	.	CASGYGRTYEQYF	TGTGCCAGCGGTTACGGGAGAACCTATGAGCAGTACTTC
TRBJ2-7	TRBV18	few	.	CASSPPERSYEQYF	TGTGCCAGCTCACCACCGGAAAGAAGCTACGAGCAGTACTTC
TRBJ1-1	TRBV19	.	.	CASSIVGEVDTEAFF	TGTGCCAGTAGTATAGTTGGGGAGGTCGACACTGAAGCTTTCTTT
TRBJ2-3	TRBV9	few	TRBD2	CASSVGVGLDLADTQYF	TGTGCCAGCAGCGTTGGTGTGGGACTAGATCTTGCAGATACGCAGTATTTT
TRBJ2-7	TRBV7-6	.	.	CASSPGGQYEQYF	TGTGCCAGCAGCCCGGGGGGACAATACGAGCAGTACTTC
TRBJ2-7	TRBV6-4	.	TRBD1	CASSVGDSYEQYF	TGTGCCAGCAGTGTGGGGGACAGCTACGAGCAGTACTTC
TRBJ2-7	TRBV14	once	.	CASSHGRGPYEQYF	TGTGCCAGCAGCCATGGCAGGGGCCCCTACGAGCAGTACTTC
TRBJ2-7	TRBV2	.	.	CASKVAYSYEQYF	TGTGCCAGCAAAGTGGCCTACTCCTACGAGCAGTACTTC
TRBJ2-2	TRBV28	.	.	CASSLYSANTGELFF	TGTGCCAGCAGTTTATATAGCGCGAACACCGGGGAGCTGTTTTTT
TRBJ2-7	TRBV2	.	.	CASSWVAGPLYAWQYF	TGTGCCAGCAGTTGGGTGGCGGGACCTCTCTACGCCTGGCAGTACTTC
TRBJ2-1	TRBV6-1	.	TRBD2	CASSVTAGEATYNEQFF	TGTGCCAGCAGTGTCACAGCGGGAGAGGCCACCTACAATGAGCAGTTCTTC
TRBJ1-4	TRBV7-2	.	.	CASSLNAGLYEKLFF	TGTGCCAGCAGCTTAAATGCAGGGCTTTATGAAAAACTGTTTTTT
TRBJ2-7	TRBV7-9	.	.	CASSRRDSYEQYF	TGTGCCAGCAGCCGCAGGGATTCCTACGAGCAGTACTTC
TRBJ1-1	TRBV5-7	.	.	CASSPQRGGTEAFF	TGTGCCAGCAGCCCCCAACGGGGGGGAACTGAAGCTTTCTTT
TRBJ2-7	TRBV13	once	TRBD2	CASSAQLAGVGEQYF	TGTGCCAGCAGCGCCCAACTAGCGGGAGTGGGGGAGCAGTACTTC
TRBJ2-1	TRBV12-5	.	.	CASGLVTHEQFF	TGTGCTAGTGGTTTGGTAACCCATGAGCAGTTCTTC